The entry below gives a single T cell receptor (beta chain) sequence along with its context. What it binds is unknown. The sample belongs to a study of radiotherapy plus CTLA-4 blockade in lung cancer. Study-level points and caveats: Early blood T cell clone dynamics, with interferon-beta, were reported to best predict response. Blood-borne expansion of tumor-derived TCR clones followed radiotherapy plus ipilimumab.

Germline V gene lookup returns CDR1 SGHRS and CDR2 YFSETQ. After removal of 5 bases from V and 3 bases from J, the junction contained 11 bases not matched to a gene. The CDR3 runs to 16 residues. TCRdb's copy holds only in-frame clones and misses some; the assay was immunoSEQ multiplex PCR. The table includes about 90,000 clones, roughly four fifths detected once. Sequenced material: peripheral blood, taken from a patient treated with radiotherapy plus ipilimumab. This sequence joins TRBV5-1 and TRBJ1-2; 9 bases map to TRBD1. The TCR was taken from a human donor with non-small cell lung cancer that progressed on radiotherapy plus ipilimumab. The CDR3, as DNA: TGCGCCAGCAGAGGGGATCCGGGACAGGGATACTATGGCTACACCTTC. It encodes CASRGDPGQGYYGYTF. Variable domain in full (rest from reference TRBV5-1 and TRBJ1-2): KAGVTQTPRYLIKTRGQQVTLSCSPISGHRSVSWYQQTPGQGLQFLFEYFSETQRNKGNFPGRFSGRQFSNSRSEMNVSTLELGDSALYLCASRGDPGQGYYGYTFGSGTRLTVV.